These 21 T cell receptor beta chains originate from one sample sequenced in a study of OX40 agonist ivuxolimab in advanced cancers. Generated by immunoSEQ multiplex PCR, the TCRdb table keeps only in-frame clones and is missing some. Of about 67,000 clones listed, roughly 84% were seen once; the top ten hold around 2%. Here the sequenced sample was CD4+ or CD8+ T cells sorted from blood, taken in a trial of the OX40 agonist ivuxolimab. These receptors were obtained from an adult with an advanced solid tumor such as melanoma, head and neck, liver or kidney cancer.

As to this clone: The same CDR3 arises from other DNA sequences in this sample as well. V and J are TRBV6-6 and TRBJ1-4; perhaps TRBD1 as D (5 bases). Germline-derived CDR1 and CDR2 are MNHNY and SVGAGI (reference sequence). V was trimmed by 2 bases and J by 0 bases, leaving 10 bases between them. The CDR3 length is 16 residues. The CDR3 DNA follows: TGTGCCAGCAGTTACCCGACAGCCGCAACTAATGAAAAACTGTTTTTT. Translation: CASSYPTAATNEKLFF.

This chain uses TRBV20-1 with TRBJ2-5; possible D gene TRBD1, 6 bases. With 2 bases removed from V and 11 bases from J, the gap between germline ends came to 12 bases. The CDR3 loop spans 11 amino acids. Germline assignment: CDR1 DFQATT and CDR2 SNEGSKA (reference sequence). CDR3 residues: CSARPEGEQYF. The CDR3 DNA sequence: TGCAGTGCTAGACCAGAGGGGGAGCAGTACTTC.

V is TRBV7-3 and J is TRBJ2-3; tentative D call: TRBD2 (5 bases). CDR1 SGHTA and CDR2 FQGTGA come from the germline V gene. V lost 0 bases to trimming and J lost 6 bases, with 16 bases between them. CDR3 size: 16 residues. DNA for the CDR3: TGTGCCAGCAGCTTAACTGGGATCACTGGAGGTGATACGCAGTATTTT. Its translation is CASSLTGITGGDTQYF. Based on the CDR3 plus reference TRBV7-3 and TRBJ2-3, the full variable domain is GAGVSQTPSNKVTEKGKYVELRCDPISGHTALYWYRQSLGQGPEFLIYFQGTGAADDSGLPNDRFFAVRPEGSVSTLKIQRTERGDSAVYLCASSLTGITGGDTQYFGPGTRLTVL.

The rearrangement joins TRBV2 to TRBJ1-1; 7 nucleotides line up with TRBD1. Trimming removed 6 bases from V and 4 bases from J; junction bases left unmatched: 5. This CDR3 contains 13 residues. The germline V gene encodes CDR1 SNHLY and CDR2 FYNNEI. This CDR3 is CASRSGGGTEAFF. CDR3 DNA sequence: TGTGCCAGCAGATCAGGGGGAGGCACTGAAGCTTTCTTT. The whole variable domain, remainder taken from reference TRBV2 and TRBJ1-1, is EPEVTQTPSHQVTQMGQEVILRCVPISNHLYFYWYRQILGQKVEFLVSFYNNEISEKSEIFDDQFSVERPDGSNFTLKIRSTKLEDSAMYFCASRSGGGTEAFFGQGTRLTVV.

In its sample, this clone was seen once. J is TRBJ1-2 and V is TRBV28, with 8 bases that match TRBD1. After removal of 5 bases from V and 3 bases from J, the junction contained 5 bases not matched to a gene. There are 14 residues in the CDR3. The germline gives CDR1 MDHEN, CDR2 SYDVKM. CDR3 in amino acids: CASSPGGAYYGYTF. The CDR3 DNA is TGTGCCAGCAGTCCAGGGGGCGCGTACTATGGCTACACCTTC.

The chain has TRBV7-9 and TRBJ2-5; D is unresolved. The J call is doubtful: the DNA matches TRBJ2-7 better. This CDR3 has 15 residues. CDR1 and CDR2 from the germline V gene are SEHNR and FQNEAQ (reference sequence). This CDR3 is CASSPVWVTDYEQYF. The CDR3 DNA follows: TGTGCCAGCAGCCCGGTGTGGGTTACGGATTACGAGCAGTACTTC.

The chain is built from TRBV10-3 and TRBJ2-7; 7 positions match TRBD2. V lost 3 bases, J lost 3 bases, and 5 bases stayed unmatched. CDR1 and CDR2 from the germline V gene are ENHRY and SYGVKD. CDR3 size: 14 residues. DNA for the CDR3: TGTGCCATCAGTGATCTAGCGGATAACTACGAGCAGTACTTC. Its translation: CAISDLADNYEQYF.

This clone was observed once. V is TRBV5-5 and J is TRBJ1-5; D ambiguous. The CDR3 has 14 amino acids. Germline values: CDR1 SGHKS, CDR2 YYEKEE (reference sequence). V was trimmed by 2 bases and J by 6 bases, leaving 12 bases between them. In DNA form, the CDR3 reads TGTGCCAGCAGCTTAACGAGTTCGGGTCAGCCCCAGCATTTT. Amino acids: CASSLTSSGQPQHF.

The chain employs TRBV11-2 and TRBJ2-5; 10 bases fit TRBD2. Near its end, the DNA agrees better with TRBJ2-7, so the J call may be wrong. Germline V gene data show CDR1 as SGHAT and CDR2 as FQNNGV. The CDR3 has 15 residues. The CDR3 region has the DNA TGTGCCAGCAGCTTAGCCAGCGGGAGGGTGTACGAGCAGTACTTC. It yields the protein CASSLASGRVYEQYF.

The V and J genes are TRBV7-3 and TRBJ2-1; the match to TRBD2 covers 9 bases. Germline CDR1 reads SGHTA; CDR2 reads FQGTGA. The V segment lost 2 bases and the J segment 7 bases; nucleotides outside the gene matches: 9. The CDR3 spans 16 residues. The CDR3 spells CASSLEGAGGVNEQFF. CDR3 sequence (DNA): TGTGCCAGCAGCTTAGAAGGGGCGGGAGGGGTAAATGAGCAGTTCTTC.

This clone turned up a few times. This sequence joins TRBV23-1 and TRBJ2-7; D is possibly TRBD1 or TRBD2 (5 bases each). TRBV23-1 is identified as an open reading frame with a role that is uncertain. The CDR3 loop spans 13 amino acids. V lost 10 bases and J lost 2, with 15 bases in between. This CDR3 is CANVGGEPYEQYF. The CDR3 coding sequence is TGCGCCAACGTTGGGGGAGAACCCTACGAGCAGTACTTC.

The gene calls are TRBV28 and TRBJ1-3; D not certain. Trimming cost V 8 bases and J 4 bases, with 12 bases left between them. The CDR3 is 13 residues long. The V gene's germline CDR1 is MDHEN and CDR2 SYDVKM. Written as DNA, the CDR3 is TGTGCCAGCTGGAAGGTATCGGGAAACACCATATATTTT. Protein product: CASWKVSGNTIYF.

The chain uses TRBV2 and TRBJ2-3, with D perhaps TRBD1 (5 bases). The ends were cut back, 5 bases at V and 3 bases at J, with 12 bases in the middle. The CDR3 length is 14 residues. Per germline, CDR1 SNHLY and CDR2 FYNNEI. CDR3 sequence (DNA): TGTGCCAGCAGTCCTGGGGCGCCAACAGATACGCAGTATTTT. Amino acid sequence: CASSPGAPTDTQYF.

The rearrangement links TRBV6-5 to TRBJ2-5; 8 bases align to TRBD1. Germline CDR1 and CDR2: MNHEY and SVGAGI. The V segment lost 0 bases and the J segment 5 bases; nucleotides outside the gene matches: 2. The CDR3 runs 14 residues. The CDR3 is CASSYSRTGETQYF. In DNA, the CDR3 is TGTGCCAGCAGTTACTCTAGGACAGGGGAGACCCAGTACTTC.

This clone was picked up a small number of times. This chain uses TRBV5-1 with TRBJ2-7; 9 bases agree with TRBD1. The CDR3 is made up of 15 amino acids. J lost 7 bases, V lost 3 bases, and 11 bases had no gene match. Looked up from germline, CDR1 is SGHRS and CDR2 is YFSETQ. The CDR3 DNA is TGCGCCAGCAGCTCAGGGACAGGGCAACTACGGGAGCAGTACTTC. Its translation: CASSSGTGQLREQYF.

The genes are TRBV5-1 and TRBJ2-7; 14 nucleotides line up with TRBD2. CDR3 length: 17 residues. Germline CDR1 is SGHRS and CDR2 is YFSETQ. With 7 bases clipped from V and 2 bases from J, the junction kept 11 bases outside the gene matches. The CDR3 spells CASAGLAGGRVAYEQYF. The CDR3 DNA sequence: TGCGCCAGCGCTGGACTAGCGGGGGGCCGTGTGGCCTACGAGCAGTACTTC. Based on the CDR3 plus reference TRBV5-1 and TRBJ2-7, the full variable domain is KAGVTQTPRYLIKTRGQQVTLSCSPISGHRSVSWYQQTPGQGLQFLFEYFSETQRNKGNFPGRFSGRQFSNSRSEMNVSTLELGDSALYLCASAGLAGGRVAYEQYFGPGTRLTVT.

The chain has TRBV19 and TRBJ1-1; 9 positions agree with TRBD1. CDR1 LNHDA and CDR2 SQIVND come from the germline V gene (reference sequence). The CDR3 has 15 residues. J gave up 10 bases and V 3 bases, and 12 bases lay outside the gene matches. CDR3 in amino acids: CASSIEDRGPWGAFF. Written as DNA, the CDR3 is TGTGCCAGTAGTATCGAGGACAGGGGCCCCTGGGGAGCTTTCTTT.

The genes are TRBV2 and TRBJ1-6; D not resolved. The CDR3 is 16 amino acids. The ends were cut back, 1 base at V and 2 bases at J, with 9 bases in the middle. Germline V lookup: CDR1 SNHLY, CDR2 FYNNEI. This CDR3 is CASSEEAGAYNSPLHF. The CDR3 DNA reads as TGTGCCAGCAGTGAAGAGGCCGGGGCCTATAATTCACCCCTCCACTTT.

This rearrangement joins TRBV6-1 to TRBJ2-7; TRBD2 is a possible D gene (5 bases). CDR3 length equals 12 residues. The germline CDR1 and CDR2 sequences are MNHNS and SASEGT. Trimming removed 6 bases from V and 3 bases from J, with 9 bases in between. The CDR3 DNA follows: TGTGCCAGCAGAGGAGGCGGCTACGAGCAGTACTTC. It yields the protein CASRGGGYEQYF.

This clone has just one count. The rearrangement joins TRBV7-9 to TRBJ1-4; D is perhaps TRBD1 (6 bases). This CDR3 is 18 amino acids long. CDR1 and CDR2 (germline): SEHNR, FQNEAQ (reference sequence). V lost 5 bases and J 2 bases, leaving 21 bases between the germline ends. Written as DNA, the CDR3 is TGTGCCAGCAGCCCCGGGACACGGGGAGGGTGGACTAATGAAAAACTGTTTTTT. Its protein is CASSPGTRGGWTNEKLFF. Full variable domain (rest looked up from reference TRBV7-9 and TRBJ1-4): DTGVSQNPRHKITKRGQNVTFRCDPISEHNRLYWYRQTLGQGPEFLTYFQNEAQLEKSRLLSDRFSAERPKGSFSTLEIQRTEQGDSAMYLCASSPGTRGGWTNEKLFFGSGTQLSVL.

V usage is TRBV4-1 and J usage is TRBJ2-7; TRBD2 agrees at 11 bases. The CDR3 runs to 16 residues. CDR1 and CDR2 from the germline V gene are MGHRA and YSYEKL. With 1 base clipped from V and 0 bases from J, the junction kept 2 bases outside the gene matches. The CDR3: CASSQVSGRGSYEQYF. The CDR3 DNA is TGCGCCAGCAGCCAAGTTAGCGGGAGGGGCTCCTACGAGCAGTACTTC.